This T cell receptor beta chain appears in the sequencing data of a study of blood T cell repertoires in COVID-19. Study-wide background: COVID-19 samples collected from the United States, Italy and Spain covered acute and convalescent phases. T cells, B-cell-depleted T cells, or PBMCs provided the cDNA or gDNA that served as material.

Study processing details: Amplification of reference gene primers provided the estimated nucleated cell counts. Profiled with immunoSEQ multiplex PCR; TCRdb holds only in-frame clones, not every one. From that table come the V and J calls and clone size; the DNA was used to work out D and trimming. Of around 100,000 clones listed, about 77% are singletons. The CDR3 consists of 12 residues. V gave up 5 bases and J gave up 8 bases; unmatched junction bases: 4. The germline CDR1 and CDR2 sequences are PRHDT and FYEKMQ (reference sequence). This clone was picked up a small number of times. Sequencing was performed on peripheral blood. This rearrangement joins TRBV13 to TRBJ1-2; 8 nucleotides align to TRBD1. The source is a man in his 70s with active or convalescent COVID-19. The CDR3 spells CASSTTGVGYTF. Written as DNA, the CDR3 is TGTGCCAGCAGCACGACAGGGGTCGGCTACACCTTC.